Shown below are 17 T cell receptor beta chains from a single sample sequenced in a study of CD8+ T cells in alopecia areata. Alopecia areata patients gave lesional scalp punch biopsies and peripheral blood samples. Sequencing used cDNA as its template, made by extracting RNA and reverse transcribing it. Generated by immunoSEQ multiplex PCR, the TCRdb table keeps only in-frame clones and is missing some. The data show some 9,800 clones, with 50% to 70% seen just once and about 15% held by the top ten. Sequencing was performed on skin. The receptor set was obtained from a human donor with alopecia areata.

CDR3: CASSLVLFEQGAYEQYF. The CDR3, as DNA: TGTGCCAGCAGTTTAGTGCTATTTGAACAGGGGGCCTACGAGCAGTACTTC. The chain has TRBV28 and TRBJ2-7, with 8 bases identical to TRBD1. The CDR3 covers 17 residues. Looked up from germline, CDR1 is MDHEN and CDR2 is SYDVKM. J gave up 2 bases and V 2 bases, and 11 bases lay outside the gene matches. Looking up the rest from reference TRBV28 and TRBJ2-7 gives the full variable domain: DVKVTQSSRYLVKRTGEKVFLECVQDMDHENMFWYRQDPGLGLRLIYFSYDVKMKEKGDIPEGYSVSREKKERFSLILESASTNQTSMYLCASSLVLFEQGAYEQYFGPGTRLTVT.

This chain connects TRBV7-2 to TRBJ2-7; a weak D match, TRBD2 (5 bases). CDR3 length: 17 amino acids. The ends were cut back, 2 bases at V and 2 bases at J, with 19 bases in the middle. CDR1 is SGHTA, CDR2 FQGNSA, per germline. The chain's CDR3 is CASSLSSGTNYAYEQYF. As DNA, the CDR3 is TGTGCCAGCAGCTTATCGTCGGGAACTAATTATGCCTACGAGCAGTACTTC. Using reference TRBV7-2 and TRBJ2-7 for the parts outside the CDR3, the full variable domain is GAGVSQSPSNKVTEKGKDVELRCDPISGHTALYWYRQSLGQGLEFLIYFQGNSAPDKSGLPSDRFSAERTGGSVSTLTIQRTQQEDSAVYLCASSLSSGTNYAYEQYFGPGTRLTVT.

V usage is TRBV27 and J usage is TRBJ2-2, with TRBD2 matching over 11 bases. This CDR3 is built from 17 residues. The V gene end was trimmed by 2 bases and the J gene end by 6 bases; junction bases not matched to a gene: 8. Germline CDR1 is MNHEY and CDR2 is SMNVEV (reference sequence). CDR3 region: CASSLLLAGGRAGELFF. The CDR3, as DNA: TGTGCCAGCAGTTTACTCCTAGCGGGAGGAAGGGCCGGGGAGCTGTTTTTT.

This clone showed up just a few times. The chain uses TRBV15 and TRBJ1-2; D unresolved. Germline lookup yields CDR1 LNHNV and CDR2 YYDKDF (reference sequence). V was cut by 0 bases and J by 8 bases, with 22 bases left in between. The CDR3 is 17 residues long. CDR3: CATSRDRNERRDWGYTF. In DNA, the CDR3 is TGTGCCACCAGCAGAGATAGAAACGAAAGGAGGGATTGGGGCTACACCTTC.

This clone appeared once. The rearrangement links TRBV10-3 to TRBJ2-1; D may be TRBD1 (5 bases). V gave up 3 bases and J gave up 2 bases, with 14 bases separating them. CDR1 ENHRY and CDR2 SYGVKD come from the germline V gene. This CDR3 spans 16 amino acids. Written as DNA, the CDR3 is TGTGCCATCAGTGACCCCGACAGAGACACCTACAATGAGCAGTTCTTC. It is translated as CAISDPDRDTYNEQFF.

This clone was counted once. The chain uses TRBV2 and TRBJ2-7, with TRBD1 identical over 7 bases. The CDR3 has 15 residues. Germline loops: CDR1 SNHLY, CDR2 FYNNEI. V dropped 4 bases and J dropped 5; count of bases not matched to a gene: 11. The CDR3 nucleotides are TGTGCCAGCAGTGGTCAGTCCACAGGGGACAACGAGCAGTACTTC. Encoded protein: CASSGQSTGDNEQYF.

In nucleotides, the CDR3 is TGTGCCAGCTCACCAGACCCCGGGGGCCTCTATGGCTACACCTTC. Protein: CASSPDPGGLYGYTF. The chain recombines TRBV18 with TRBJ1-2; maybe TRBD1 (6 bases). Germline values: CDR1 KGHSH, CDR2 LQKENI. The V end was cut by 2 bases, the J end by 4 bases, with 14 bases between. CDR3 length equals 15 residues.

The V gene is TRBV7-2, the J gene TRBJ2-5, with D possibly being TRBD1 or TRBD2 (5 bases each). This CDR3 region has 14 residues. Germline assignment: CDR1 SGHTA and CDR2 FQGNSA. The V gene lost 6 bases and the J gene lost 2 bases, with 13 bases spanning the gap. The CDR3: CASRTGTEQETQYF. The CDR3 DNA is TGTGCCAGCAGAACCGGGACGGAGCAAGAGACCCAGTACTTC.

The rearrangement joins TRBV18 to TRBJ2-3; the D gene is possibly TRBD2 (6 bases). The CDR3 has 14 amino acids. V lost 0 bases and J 5 bases, leaving 9 bases between the germline ends. Germline CDR1 reads KGHSH; CDR2 reads LQKENI. CDR3 loop: CASSPPERVDTQYF. The CDR3 DNA follows: TGTGCCAGCTCACCACCCGAGCGGGTAGATACGCAGTATTTT.

The rearrangement joins TRBV5-4 to TRBJ2-3; D is possibly TRBD1 (5 bases). From germline, CDR1 is SGHNT and CDR2 YYREEE (reference sequence). The length of the CDR3 is 14 residues. V lost 4 bases to trimming and J lost 0 bases, with 9 bases between them. CDR3 sequence reads: CASSLQGSTDTQYF. The CDR3 DNA reads TGTGCCAGCAGCCTGCAGGGTAGCACAGATACGCAGTATTTT.

V usage is TRBV4-1 and J usage is TRBJ1-1; D possibly corresponds to TRBD1 (6 bases). CDR3 length: 16 residues. The germline V gene encodes CDR1 MGHRA and CDR2 YSYEKL. V was cut by 4 bases and J by 3 bases, with 18 bases left in between. The CDR3 sequence is CASSPVGTGWDTEAFF. Written as DNA, the CDR3 is TGCGCCAGCAGCCCGGTCGGAACAGGGTGGGACACTGAAGCTTTCTTT.

The CDR3 protein is CASSGFGFSSNYGYTF. The CDR3 nucleotides read TGTGCCAGCAGCGGGTTTGGATTTTCATCTAACTATGGCTACACCTTC. The chain recombines TRBV9 with TRBJ1-2; D ambiguous. From germline, CDR1 is SGDLS and CDR2 YYNGEE. The CDR3 is 16 residues long. The V end lost 3 bases, the J end lost 0 bases, and 15 bases lay between the germline ends.

By its share, this clone is large (0.1 to 1%). V usage is TRBV15 and J usage is TRBJ2-1, with 9 bases lining up with TRBD2. Losses at the gene ends were 1 base for V and 10 bases for J; bases not matched to a gene: 2. This CDR3 is 13 amino acids long. The germline V gene encodes CDR1 LNHNV and CDR2 YYDKDF (reference sequence). CDR3 loop: CATSRVAGEEQFF. As DNA, the CDR3 is TGTGCCACCAGCAGAGTAGCGGGGGAAGAGCAGTTCTTC.

The rearrangement uses TRBV10-2 and TRBJ1-1, with D perhaps TRBD1 (6 bases). CDR1 and CDR2 (germline): WSHSY, SAAADI. V was cut by 5 bases and J by 6 bases, with 10 bases left in between. The CDR3 length is 12 residues. The CDR3 spells CASSNNRAEAFF. In DNA, the CDR3 is TGCGCCAGCAGTAACAACAGGGCTGAAGCTTTCTTT.

The V call is TRBV6-4, the J call TRBJ2-5, with 8 bases lining up with TRBD1. V lost 6 bases to trimming and J lost 5 bases; unmatched junction nucleotides: 11. The CDR3 loop spans 15 amino acids. The germline CDR1 and CDR2 sequences are MRHNA and SNTAGT. CDR3 loop: CASSPQGVFGETQYF. For the CDR3, the DNA is TGTGCCAGCAGCCCACAGGGGGTCTTCGGTGAGACCCAGTACTTC.

The chain joins TRBV18 to TRBJ2-7, with D hard to call. The CDR3 is 12 residues long. The V end was cut by 3 bases, the J end by 2 bases, with 5 bases between. Germline CDR1 KGHSH, CDR2 LQKENI. CDR3 amino acids: CASSPGTYEQYF. CDR3 DNA sequence: TGTGCCAGCTCACCCGGCACCTACGAGCAGTACTTC. The variable domain in full, completed from reference TRBV18 and TRBJ2-7, reads NAGVMQNPRHLVRRRGQEARLRCSPMKGHSHVYWYRQLPEEGLKFMVYLQKENIIDESGMPKERFSAEFPKEGPSILRIQQVVRGDSAAYFCASSPGTYEQYFGPGTRLTVT.

V is TRBV7-2 and J is TRBJ2-3; D gene uncertain. Trimming left V 0 bases short and J 5 bases short, with 0 bases between. CDR3 length: 11 residues. In germline, CDR1 is SGHTA, CDR2 FQGNSA. CDR3 DNA: TGTGCCAGCAGCTTAGCAGATACGCAGTATTTT. This sequence encodes CASSLADTQYF.